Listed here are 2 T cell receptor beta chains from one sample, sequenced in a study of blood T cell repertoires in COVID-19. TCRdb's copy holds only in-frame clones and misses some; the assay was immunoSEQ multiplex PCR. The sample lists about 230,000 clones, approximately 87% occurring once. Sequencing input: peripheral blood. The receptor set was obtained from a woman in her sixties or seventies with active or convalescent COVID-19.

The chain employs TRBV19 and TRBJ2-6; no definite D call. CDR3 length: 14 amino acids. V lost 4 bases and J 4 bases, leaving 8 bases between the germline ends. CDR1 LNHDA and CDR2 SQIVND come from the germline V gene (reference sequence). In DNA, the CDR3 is TGTGCCAGTAGTACCTCTAGGGGGGCCAACGTCCTGACTTTC. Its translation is CASSTSRGANVLTF.

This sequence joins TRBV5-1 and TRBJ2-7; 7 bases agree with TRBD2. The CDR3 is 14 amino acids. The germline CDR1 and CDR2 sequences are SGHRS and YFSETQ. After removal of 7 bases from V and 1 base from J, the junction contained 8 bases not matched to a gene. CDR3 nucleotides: TGCGCCAGCCGTACGCGGGAGACGTCCTACGAGCAGTACTTC. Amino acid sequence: CASRTRETSYEQYF.